Below are 6 T cell receptor beta chains sequenced from a single sample in a study of cytomegalovirus exposure and HLA in healthy donors. Researchers ran the PCR with 60 Vbeta and 13 Jbeta primers. TCRdb's table, derived via immunoSEQ multiplex PCR, lists solely in-frame clones and lacks some. The sample yields some 90,000 clones, just under 80% seen once. Sequences were obtained from PBMCs. The source is a male donor in good health and CMV-seropositive.

The chain joins TRBV27 to TRBJ2-7; the match to TRBD1 covers 7 bases. The germline gives CDR1 MNHEY, CDR2 SMNVEV (reference sequence). J was trimmed by 1 base and V by 6 bases; bases with no gene match: 9. The CDR3 runs 15 residues. As DNA, the CDR3 is TGTGCCAGCAGCTCGCCGGACAGGAATTCCTACGAGCAGTACTTC. Amino acid sequence: CASSSPDRNSYEQYF.

V usage is TRBV5-4 and J usage is TRBJ1-2, with D perhaps TRBD1 (6 bases). CDR1 is SGHNT, CDR2 YYREEE, per germline (reference sequence). Deletions cut 4 bases from V and 6 bases from J, with 13 bases between. The CDR3 totals 13 residues. This chain's CDR3 is CASSVDRDDGYTF. CDR3 nucleotides: TGTGCCAGCAGCGTGGACAGAGACGATGGCTACACCTTC.

The chain couples TRBV4-1 to TRBJ2-7, with D possibly being TRBD2 (6 bases). Germline CDR1 is MGHRA and CDR2 is YSYEKL. Trimming pared 4 bases from V and 0 bases from J, leaving 7 bases between. The CDR3 is 13 amino acids. CDR3 sequence (DNA): TGCGCCAGCAGCCCCGGGAGCTCCTACGAGCAGTACTTC. Amino acid sequence: CASSPGSSYEQYF.

The rearrangement joins TRBV15 to TRBJ1-1; D is unresolved. Trimming removed 0 bases from V and 2 bases from J, with 7 bases in between. This CDR3 has 14 amino acids. The germline V gene has CDR1 LNHNV and CDR2 YYDKDF (reference sequence). The CDR3: CATSRDPDNTEAFF. CDR3 in DNA: TGTGCCACCAGCAGAGATCCAGATAACACTGAAGCTTTCTTT.

The chain uses TRBV6-6 and TRBJ1-3, with 7 bases identical to TRBD1. Germline CDR1 is MNHNY and CDR2 is SVGAGI (reference sequence). Trimming at V came to 6 bases and at J to 0 bases, leaving 8 bases not matched to a gene. This CDR3 is 16 amino acids long. The chain's CDR3 is CASSPGTANSGNTIYF. The CDR3 DNA reads as TGTGCCAGCAGCCCAGGGACAGCAAACTCTGGAAACACCATATATTTT.

The gene calls are TRBV4-1 and TRBJ1-4; D gene unclear. Germline V gene sequence: CDR1 MGHRA, CDR2 YSYEKL. Trimming pared 0 bases from V and 12 bases from J, leaving 14 bases between. The length of the CDR3 is 14 residues. CDR3: CASSQDSGSSELFF. CDR3 nucleotides: TGCGCCAGCAGCCAAGACTCCGGTAGTAGTGAACTGTTTTTT.